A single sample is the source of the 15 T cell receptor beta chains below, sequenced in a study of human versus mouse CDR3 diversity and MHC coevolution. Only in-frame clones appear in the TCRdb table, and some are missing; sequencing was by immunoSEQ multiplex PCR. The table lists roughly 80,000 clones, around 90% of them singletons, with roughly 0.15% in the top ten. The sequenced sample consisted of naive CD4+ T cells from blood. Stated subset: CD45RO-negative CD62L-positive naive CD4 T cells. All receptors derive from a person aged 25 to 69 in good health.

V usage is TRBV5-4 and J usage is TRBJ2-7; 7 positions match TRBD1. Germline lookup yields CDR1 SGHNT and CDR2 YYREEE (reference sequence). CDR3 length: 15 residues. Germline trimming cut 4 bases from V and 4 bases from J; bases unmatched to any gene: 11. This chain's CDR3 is CASSPNSGQMYEQYF. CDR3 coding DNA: TGTGCCAGCAGCCCTAACTCGGGACAGATGTACGAGCAGTACTTC.

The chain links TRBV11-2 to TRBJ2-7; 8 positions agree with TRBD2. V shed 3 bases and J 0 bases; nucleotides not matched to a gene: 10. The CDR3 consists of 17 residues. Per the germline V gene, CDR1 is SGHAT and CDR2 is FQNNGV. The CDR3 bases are TGTGCCAGCAGCTTCCCCCGGGGGGGGACTCACTCCTACGAGCAGTACTTC. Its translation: CASSFPRGGTHSYEQYF.

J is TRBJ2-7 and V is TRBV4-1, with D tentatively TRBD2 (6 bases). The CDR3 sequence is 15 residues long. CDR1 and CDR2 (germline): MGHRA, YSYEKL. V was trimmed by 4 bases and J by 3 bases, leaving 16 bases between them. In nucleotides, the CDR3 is TGCGCCAGCAGCCCTCGCGGGGCCGGAGTCTACGAGCAGTACTTC. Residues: CASSPRGAGVYEQYF.

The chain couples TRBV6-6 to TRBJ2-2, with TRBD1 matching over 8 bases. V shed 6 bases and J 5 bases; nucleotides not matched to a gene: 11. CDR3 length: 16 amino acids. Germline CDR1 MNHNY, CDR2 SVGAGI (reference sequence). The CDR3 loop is CASRPTGGGLTGELFF. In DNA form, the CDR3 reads TGTGCCAGCAGGCCAACAGGGGGTGGTTTGACCGGGGAGCTGTTTTTT.

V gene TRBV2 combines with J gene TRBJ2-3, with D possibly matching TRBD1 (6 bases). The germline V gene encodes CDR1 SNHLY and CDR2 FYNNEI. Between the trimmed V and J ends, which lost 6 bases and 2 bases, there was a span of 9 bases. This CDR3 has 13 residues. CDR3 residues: CASRGQITDTQYF. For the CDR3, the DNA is TGTGCCAGCAGAGGACAGATCACAGATACGCAGTATTTT.

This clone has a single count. The CDR3 here is CASSNQAGLAGAGEQYF. The DNA for the CDR3 is TGTGCCAGTAGTAATCAGGCAGGACTAGCGGGAGCAGGGGAGCAGTACTTC. J is TRBJ2-7 and V is TRBV19; the match to TRBD2 covers 13 bases. The V and J ends lost 4 bases and 7 bases, in that order; junction bases with no gene match: 13. The CDR3 is made up of 17 amino acids. Germline CDR1 LNHDA, CDR2 SQIVND (reference sequence).

The CDR3 nucleotides read TGCAGCGTTGGACAGGGGGCCACTGAAGCTTTCTTT. This translates into CSVGQGATEAFF. This rearrangement joins TRBV29-1 to TRBJ1-1, with 10 bases lining up with TRBD1. The CDR3 consists of 12 residues. Unmatched junction bases numbered 0, after V lost 4 bases and J lost 4 bases. Germline loops: CDR1 SQVTM, CDR2 ANQGSEA.

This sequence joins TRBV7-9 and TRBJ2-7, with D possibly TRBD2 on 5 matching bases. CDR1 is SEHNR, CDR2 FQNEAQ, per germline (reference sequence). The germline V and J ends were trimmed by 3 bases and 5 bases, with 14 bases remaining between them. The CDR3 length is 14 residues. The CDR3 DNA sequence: TGTGCCAGCAGCTTTCGCCTAGCAGGCGACGAGCAGTACTTC. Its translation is CASSFRLAGDEQYF.

CDR3 amino acids: CASSAGRLAGAYEQYF. For the CDR3, the DNA is TGTGCCAGCAGCGCAGGGAGACTAGCGGGAGCCTACGAGCAGTACTTC. The V call is TRBV5-4, the J call TRBJ2-7; TRBD2 matches 12 bases. The germline V gene encodes CDR1 SGHNT and CDR2 YYREEE (reference sequence). The CDR3 loop spans 16 amino acids. Germline trimming cut 4 bases from V and 2 bases from J; bases unmatched to any gene: 7.

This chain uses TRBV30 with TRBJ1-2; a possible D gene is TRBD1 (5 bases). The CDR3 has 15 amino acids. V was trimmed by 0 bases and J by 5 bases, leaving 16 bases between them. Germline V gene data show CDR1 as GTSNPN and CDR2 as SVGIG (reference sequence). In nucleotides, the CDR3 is TGTGCCTGGAGTGTACCGCGGGGACCAGAATATGGCTACACCTTC. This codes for CAWSVPRGPEYGYTF. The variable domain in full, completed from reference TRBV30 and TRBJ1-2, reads SQTIHQWPATLVQPVGSPLSLECTVEGTSNPNLYWYRQAAGRGLQLLFYSVGIGQISSEVPQNLSASRPQDRQFILSSKKLLLSDSGFYLCAWSVPRGPEYGYTFGSGTRLTVV.

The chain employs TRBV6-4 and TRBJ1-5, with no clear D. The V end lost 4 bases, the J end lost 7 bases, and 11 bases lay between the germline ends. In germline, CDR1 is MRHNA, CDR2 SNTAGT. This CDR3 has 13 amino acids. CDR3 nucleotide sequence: TGTGCCAGCAGTGGGGAAGAGGGACAGCCCCAGCATTTT. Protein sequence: CASSGEEGQPQHF.

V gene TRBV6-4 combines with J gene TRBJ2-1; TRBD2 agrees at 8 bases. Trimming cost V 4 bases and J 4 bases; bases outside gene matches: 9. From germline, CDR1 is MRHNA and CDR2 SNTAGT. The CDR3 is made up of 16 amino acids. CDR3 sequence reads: CASSAAGGISYNEQFF. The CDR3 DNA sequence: TGTGCCAGCAGTGCGGCGGGAGGTATCTCTTACAATGAGCAGTTCTTC.

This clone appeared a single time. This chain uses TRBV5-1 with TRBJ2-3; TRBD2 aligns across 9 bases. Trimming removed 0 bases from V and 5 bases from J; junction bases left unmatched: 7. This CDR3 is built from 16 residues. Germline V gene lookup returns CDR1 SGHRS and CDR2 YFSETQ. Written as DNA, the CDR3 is TGCGCCAGCAGCTTGGCCTTGCGGGGGGGGAGAGATACGCAGTATTTT. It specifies CASSLALRGGRDTQYF.

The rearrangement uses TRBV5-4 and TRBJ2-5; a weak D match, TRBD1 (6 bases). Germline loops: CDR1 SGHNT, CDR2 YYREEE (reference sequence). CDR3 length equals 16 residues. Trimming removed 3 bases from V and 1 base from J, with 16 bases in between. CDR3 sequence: CASSSASGAIQETQYF. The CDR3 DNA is TGTGCCAGCAGCTCCGCATCAGGGGCGATCCAAGAGACCCAGTACTTC.

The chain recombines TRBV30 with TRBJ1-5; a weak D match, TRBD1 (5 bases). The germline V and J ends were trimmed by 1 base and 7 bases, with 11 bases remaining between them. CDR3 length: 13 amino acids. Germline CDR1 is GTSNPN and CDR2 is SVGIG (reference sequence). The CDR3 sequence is CAWSGGAGQPQHF. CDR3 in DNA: TGTGCCTGGAGTGGCGGGGCTGGGCAGCCCCAGCATTTT.